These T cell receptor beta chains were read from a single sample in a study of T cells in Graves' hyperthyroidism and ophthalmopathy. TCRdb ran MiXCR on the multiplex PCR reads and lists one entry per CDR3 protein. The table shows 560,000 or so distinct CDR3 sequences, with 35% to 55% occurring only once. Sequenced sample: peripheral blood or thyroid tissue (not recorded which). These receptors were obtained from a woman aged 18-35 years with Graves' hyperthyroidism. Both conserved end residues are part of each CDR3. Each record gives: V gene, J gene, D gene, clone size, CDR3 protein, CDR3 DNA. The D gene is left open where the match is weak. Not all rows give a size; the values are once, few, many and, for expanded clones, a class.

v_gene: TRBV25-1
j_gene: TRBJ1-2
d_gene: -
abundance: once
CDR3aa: CASSQEVFRGYGYTF
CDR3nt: TGTGCCAGCAGCCAAGAGGTTTTCAGGGGCTATGGCTACACCTTC

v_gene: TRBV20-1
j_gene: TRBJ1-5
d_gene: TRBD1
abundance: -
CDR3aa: CSALRQGYNQPQHF
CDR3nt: TGCAGTGCTTTAAGACAGGGTTACAATCAGCCCCAGCATTTT

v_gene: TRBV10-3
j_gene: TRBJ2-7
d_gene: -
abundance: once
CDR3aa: CAISNGQAREVFYEQYF
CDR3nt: TGTGCCATCAGTAACGGACAGGCGCGGGAGGTGTTCTACGAGCAGTACTTC

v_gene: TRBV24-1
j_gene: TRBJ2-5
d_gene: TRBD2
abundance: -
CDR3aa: CATSDPTGGPSVETQYF
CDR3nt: TGTGCCACCAGTGACCCCACGGGAGGGCCCTCTGTGGAGACCCAGTACTTC

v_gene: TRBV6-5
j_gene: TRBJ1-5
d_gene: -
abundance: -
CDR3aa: CASSYTFLVTQPQHF
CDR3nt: TGTGCCAGCAGTTACACGTTCTTGGTTACTCAGCCCCAGCATTTT

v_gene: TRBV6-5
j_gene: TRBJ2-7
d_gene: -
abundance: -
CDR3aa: CAISYSPGRRPYEQYF
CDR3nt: TGTGCCATCAGTTACTCCCCCGGGAGACGACCGTACGAGCAGTACTTC

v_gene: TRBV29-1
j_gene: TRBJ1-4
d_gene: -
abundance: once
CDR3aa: CSVEDGLNEKLFF
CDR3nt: TGCAGCGTTGAAGACGGACTTAATGAAAAACTGTTTTTT

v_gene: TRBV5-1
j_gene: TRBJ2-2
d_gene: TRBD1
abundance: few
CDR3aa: CASSPGDSNTGELFF
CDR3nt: TGCGCCAGCAGCCCTGGGGACAGTAACACCGGGGAGCTGTTTTTT

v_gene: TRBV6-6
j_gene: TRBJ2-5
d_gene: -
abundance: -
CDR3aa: CASSEGQNQETQYF
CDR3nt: TGTGCCAGCAGTGAGGGACAAAACCAAGAGACCCAGTACTTC

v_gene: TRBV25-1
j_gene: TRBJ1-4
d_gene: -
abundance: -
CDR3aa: CASSDRDNEKLFF
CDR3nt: TGTGCCAGCAGTGACAGGGACAATGAAAAACTGTTTTTT

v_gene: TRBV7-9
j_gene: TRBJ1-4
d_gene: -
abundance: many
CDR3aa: CASSAYRLTNEKLFF
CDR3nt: TGTGCCAGCAGCGCCTACAGGCTCACTAATGAAAAACTGTTTTTT

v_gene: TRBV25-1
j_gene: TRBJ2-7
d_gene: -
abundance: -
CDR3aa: CASSQESGTSSYEQYF
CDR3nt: TGTGCCAGCAGCCAAGAATCCGGGACGAGCTCCTACGAGCAGTACTTC

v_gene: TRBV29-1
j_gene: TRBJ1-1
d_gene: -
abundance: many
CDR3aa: CSVVGDRGAEAFF
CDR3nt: TGCAGCGTTGTTGGTGATCGGGGAGCTGAAGCTTTCTTT

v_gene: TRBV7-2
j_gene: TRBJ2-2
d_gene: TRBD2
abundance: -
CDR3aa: CASSLEWGGTGELFF
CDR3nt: TGTGCCAGCAGCTTAGAATGGGGGGGCACCGGGGAGCTGTTTTTT

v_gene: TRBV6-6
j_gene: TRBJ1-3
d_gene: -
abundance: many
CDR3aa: CASSLDSLPYF
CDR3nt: TGTGCCAGCAGCTTGGACAGCCTACCATATTTT

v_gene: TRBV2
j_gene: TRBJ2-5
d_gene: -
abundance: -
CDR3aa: CASRTGTDRETRYF
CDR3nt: TGTGCCAGCAGAACTGGGACCGACCGAGAGACCCGGTACTTC

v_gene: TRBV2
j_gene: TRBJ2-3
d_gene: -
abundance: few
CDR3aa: CASSINTDTQYF
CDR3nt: TGTGCCAGCAGTATCAACACAGATACGCAGTATTTT

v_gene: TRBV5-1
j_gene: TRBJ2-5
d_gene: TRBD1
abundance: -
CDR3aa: CASSSMDREAETQYF
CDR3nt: TGCGCCAGCAGCTCAATGGACAGGGAGGCGGAGACCCAGTACTTC

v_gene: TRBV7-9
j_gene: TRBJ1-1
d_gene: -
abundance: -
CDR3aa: CASSGSRGGNTEAFF
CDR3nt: TGTGCCAGCAGCGGTTCGAGGGGGGGAAACACTGAAGCTTTCTTT

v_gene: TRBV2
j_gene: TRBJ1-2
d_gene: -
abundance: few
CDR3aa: CASSPAGQLYGYTF
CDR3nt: TGTGCCAGCAGCCCCGCCGGACAGCTCTATGGCTACACCTTC

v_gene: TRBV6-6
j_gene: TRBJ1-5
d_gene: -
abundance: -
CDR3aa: CASTRQYSNQPQHF
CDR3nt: TGTGCCAGCACAAGACAGTATAGCAATCAGCCCCAGCATTTT

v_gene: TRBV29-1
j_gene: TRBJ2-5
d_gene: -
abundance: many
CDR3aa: CSVDSGSGETQYF
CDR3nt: TGCAGCGTTGACTCAGGCAGCGGGGAGACCCAGTACTTC

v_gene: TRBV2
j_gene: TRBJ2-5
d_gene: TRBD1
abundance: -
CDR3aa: CAINGGQGSLQETQYF
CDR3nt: TGTGCCATCAATGGAGGACAGGGGTCGCTACAAGAGACCCAGTACTTC

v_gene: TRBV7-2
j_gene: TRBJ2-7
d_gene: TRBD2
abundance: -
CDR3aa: CACSQGLTYEQYF
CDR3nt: TGTGCCTGCAGCCAGGGACTAACCTACGAGCAGTACTTC

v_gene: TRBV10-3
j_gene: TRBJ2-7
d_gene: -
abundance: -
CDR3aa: CAISDYSRDRVAGEQYF
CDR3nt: TGTGCCATCAGTGACTATAGCAGAGATCGGGTGGCGGGCGAGCAGTACTTC

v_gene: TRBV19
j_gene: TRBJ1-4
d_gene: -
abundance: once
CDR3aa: CASNARGKLFF
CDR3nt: TGTGCCAGTAACGCCCGGGGAAAACTGTTTTTT

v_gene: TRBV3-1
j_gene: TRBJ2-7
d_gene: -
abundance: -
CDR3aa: CASSQEGDEQYF
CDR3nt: TGTGCCAGCAGCCAAGAGGGCGACGAGCAGTACTTC

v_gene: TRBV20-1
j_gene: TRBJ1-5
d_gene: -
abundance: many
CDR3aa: CSARDNSNQPQHF
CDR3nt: TGCAGTGCAAGGGACAATAGCAATCAGCCCCAGCATTTT

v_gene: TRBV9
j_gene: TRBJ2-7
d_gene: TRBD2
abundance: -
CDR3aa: CASSVGLAVTYEQYF
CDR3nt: TGTGCCAGCAGCGTAGGACTAGCGGTGACCTACGAGCAGTACTTC

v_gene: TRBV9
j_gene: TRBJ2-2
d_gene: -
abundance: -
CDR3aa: CASSAVAGELFF
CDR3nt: TGTGCCAGTTCAGCGGTTGCCGGGGAGCTGTTTTTT

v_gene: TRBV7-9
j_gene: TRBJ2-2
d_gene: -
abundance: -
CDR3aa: CASSLYVTSPFTGELFF
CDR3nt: TGTGCCAGCAGCTTATACGTCACTAGTCCCTTCACCGGGGAGCTGTTTTTT

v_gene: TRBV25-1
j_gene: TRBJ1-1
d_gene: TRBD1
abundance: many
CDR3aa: CASSVTGGNTEAFF
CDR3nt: TGTGCCAGCAGTGTGACAGGGGGCAACACTGAAGCTTTCTTT

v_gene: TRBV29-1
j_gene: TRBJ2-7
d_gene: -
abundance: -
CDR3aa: CSVDGGLYEQYF
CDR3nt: TGCAGCGTTGATGGGGGTCTATACGAGCAGTACTTC

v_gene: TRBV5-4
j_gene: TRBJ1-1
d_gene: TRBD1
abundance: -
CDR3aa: CASSLPSWDRVRMTEAFF
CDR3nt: TGTGCCAGCAGCTTGCCCTCCTGGGACAGGGTAAGGATGACTGAAGCTTTCTTT

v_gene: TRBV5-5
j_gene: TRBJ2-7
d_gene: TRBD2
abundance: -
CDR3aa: CASSPRLAGELGYEQYF
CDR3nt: TGTGCCAGCAGTCCTAGACTAGCGGGAGAATTGGGCTACGAGCAGTACTTC

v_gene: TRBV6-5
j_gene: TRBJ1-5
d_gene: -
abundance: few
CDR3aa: CASSDVDRTNF
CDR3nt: TGTGCCAGCAGTGATGTCGACAGGACGAATTTT

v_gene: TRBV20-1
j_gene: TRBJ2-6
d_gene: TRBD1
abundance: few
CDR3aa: CSARDPSGTGGSGANVLTF
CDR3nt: TGCAGTGCTAGAGATCCTTCTGGGACAGGGGGCTCTGGGGCCAACGTCCTGACTTTC

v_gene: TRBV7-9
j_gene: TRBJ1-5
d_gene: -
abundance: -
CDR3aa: CASSAQGDSNQPQHF
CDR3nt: TGTGCCAGCAGCGCCCAAGGAGATAGCAATCAGCCCCAGCATTTT

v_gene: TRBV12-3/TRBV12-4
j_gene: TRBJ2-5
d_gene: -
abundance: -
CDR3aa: CASSSEERETQYF
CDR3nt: TGTGCCAGCAGTTCGGAGGAGAGGGAGACCCAGTACTTC

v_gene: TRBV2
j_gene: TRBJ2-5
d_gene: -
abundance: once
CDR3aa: CASSVVTGSETQYF
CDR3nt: TGTGCCAGCAGTGTCGTAACAGGGAGTGAGACCCAGTACTTC

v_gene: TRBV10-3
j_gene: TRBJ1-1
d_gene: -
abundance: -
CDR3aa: CASSQGSPGQNTEAFF
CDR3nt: TGTGCCAGCAGCCAAGGATCACCGGGACAGAACACTGAAGCTTTCTTT

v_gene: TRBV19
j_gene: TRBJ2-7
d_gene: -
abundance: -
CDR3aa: CASSIEIRSYEQYF
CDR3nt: TGTGCCAGTAGTATTGAAATCCGGTCCTACGAGCAGTACTTC

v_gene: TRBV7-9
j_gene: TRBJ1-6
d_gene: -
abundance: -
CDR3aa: CASSLADSRSYNSPLHF
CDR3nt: TGTGCCAGCAGCTTAGCGGACAGTCGCTCCTATAATTCACCCCTCCACTTT

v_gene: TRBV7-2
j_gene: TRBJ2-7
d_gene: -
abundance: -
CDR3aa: CAPNYEQYF
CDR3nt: TGTGCCCCCAACTACGAGCAGTACTTC

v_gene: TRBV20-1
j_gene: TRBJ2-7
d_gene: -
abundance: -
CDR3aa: CSAERPYYEQYF
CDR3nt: TGCAGTGCGGAAAGACCATATTACGAGCAGTACTTC

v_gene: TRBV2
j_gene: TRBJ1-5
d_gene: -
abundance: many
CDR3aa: CASSKSNQPQHF
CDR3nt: TGTGCCAGCAGCAAGAGCAATCAGCCCCAGCATTTT

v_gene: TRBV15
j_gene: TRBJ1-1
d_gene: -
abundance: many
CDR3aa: CATSRETDTEAFF
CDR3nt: TGTGCCACCAGCAGAGAGACAGACACTGAAGCTTTCTTT

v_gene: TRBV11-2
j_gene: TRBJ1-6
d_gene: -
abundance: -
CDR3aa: CASSSRLESSYNSPLHF
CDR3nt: TGTGCCAGCAGCTCAAGACTGGAGAGCTCCTATAATTCACCCCTCCACTTT

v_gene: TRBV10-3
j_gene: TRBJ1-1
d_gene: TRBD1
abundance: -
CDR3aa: CASRRPGQMNTEAFF
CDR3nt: TGTGCCAGCAGGAGACCGGGACAGATGAACACTGAAGCTTTCTTT

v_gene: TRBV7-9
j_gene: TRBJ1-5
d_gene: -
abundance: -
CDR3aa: CASSFGRVPNQPQHF
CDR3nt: TGTGCCAGCAGCTTTGGCAGGGTCCCCAATCAGCCCCAGCATTTT

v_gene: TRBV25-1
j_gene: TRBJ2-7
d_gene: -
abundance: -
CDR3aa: CASVEEGTYEQYF
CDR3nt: TGTGCCAGCGTTGAAGAAGGGACCTACGAGCAGTACTTC

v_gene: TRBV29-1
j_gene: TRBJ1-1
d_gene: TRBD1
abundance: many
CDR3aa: CSGQGEDPEAFF
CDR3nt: TGCAGCGGACAGGGGGAAGACCCTGAAGCTTTCTTT